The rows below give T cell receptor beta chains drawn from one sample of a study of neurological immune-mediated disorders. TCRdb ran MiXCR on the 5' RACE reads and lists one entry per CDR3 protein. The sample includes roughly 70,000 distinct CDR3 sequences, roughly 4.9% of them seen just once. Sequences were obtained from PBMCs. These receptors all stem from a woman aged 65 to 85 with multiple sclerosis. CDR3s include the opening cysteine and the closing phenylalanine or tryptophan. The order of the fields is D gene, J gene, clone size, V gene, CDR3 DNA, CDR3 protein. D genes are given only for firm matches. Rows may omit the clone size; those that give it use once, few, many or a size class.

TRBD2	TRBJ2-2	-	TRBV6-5	TGTGCCAGCTGCGCTAGCGGGAGACCCGGGGAGCTGTTTTTT	CASCASGRPGELFF
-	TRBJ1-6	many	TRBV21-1	TGTGCCAGCAGCAAAGGCCAACTGGGACAGAGATATAATTCACCCCTCCACTTT	CASSKGQLGQRYNSPLHF
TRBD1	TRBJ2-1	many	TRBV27	TGTGCCAGCAGTTTATTAGGACAGGGACACAATGAGCAGTTCTTC	CASSLLGQGHNEQFF
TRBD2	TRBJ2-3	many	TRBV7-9	TGTGCCAGCAGCCTTAGCGGGATAGGCACAGATACGCAGTATTTT	CASSLSGIGTDTQYF
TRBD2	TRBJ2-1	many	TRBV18	TGTGCCAGCTCACCAGGACTAGCGGACAATGAGCAGTTCTTC	CASSPGLADNEQFF
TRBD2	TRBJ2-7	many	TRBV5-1	TGCGCCAGCAGCGGGGGAGGGATCTCCTACGAGCAGTACTTC	CASSGGGISYEQYF
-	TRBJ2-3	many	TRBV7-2	TGTGCCAGCACCCTGGACTTCACAGATACGCAGTATTTT	CASTLDFTDTQYF
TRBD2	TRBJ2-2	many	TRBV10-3	TGTGCCATCGGGACTAAACCGTCTACCGGGGAGCTGTTTTTT	CAIGTKPSTGELFF
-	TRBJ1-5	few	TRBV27	TGTGCCAGCTCCGGAGGGGGTAGCAATCAGCCCCAGCATTTT	CASSGGGSNQPQHF
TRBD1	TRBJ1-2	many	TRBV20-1	TGCAGTGCTAACCGACAGGGGGATGGCTACACCTTC	CSANRQGDGYTF
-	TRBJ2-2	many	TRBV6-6	TGTGCCAGCAGTTACTCTAGCGGGAACACCGGGGAGCTGTTTTTT	CASSYSSGNTGELFF
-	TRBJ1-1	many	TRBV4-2	TGTGCCAGCAGCCAAGACCTAAGCCGGGGCCTGAACACTGAAGCTTTCTTT	CASSQDLSRGLNTEAFF
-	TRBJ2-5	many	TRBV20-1	TGCAGTGCTAGAGATTGGGGGCCGGGGGAGACCCAGTACTTC	CSARDWGPGETQYF
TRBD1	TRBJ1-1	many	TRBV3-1	TGTGCCAGCAGCCATCTCCGGGACAGGAACACTGAAGCTTTCTTT	CASSHLRDRNTEAFF
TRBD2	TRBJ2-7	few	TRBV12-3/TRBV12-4	TGTGCCAGCAGTTTAGTAGGGACTAGCGGCCCCTTTGAGCAGTACTTC	CASSLVGTSGPFEQYF
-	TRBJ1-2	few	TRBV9	TGTGCCAGCAGAAGGGGTTTTGGCTACACCTTC	CASRRGFGYTF
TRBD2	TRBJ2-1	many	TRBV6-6	TGTGCCAGCAGTTACGGGACTAGCGGGCACAATGAGCAGTTCTTC	CASSYGTSGHNEQFF
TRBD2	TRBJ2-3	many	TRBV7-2	TGTGCCAGCAGCACTTACACGCGGGGGGATACGCAGTATTTT	CASSTYTRGDTQYF
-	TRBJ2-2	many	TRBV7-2	TGTGCCAGCAGCTTACTTGTGCTTCGGGGGAACACCGGGGAGCTGTTTTTT	CASSLLVLRGNTGELFF
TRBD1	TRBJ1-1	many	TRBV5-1	TGCGCCAGCAGCTTGGATATATTATTACAGGGGGGCACTGAAGCTTTCTTT	CASSLDILLQGGTEAFF
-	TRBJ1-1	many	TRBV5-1	TGCGCCAGCAGCCACGGGAGGCGGGACACTGAAGCTTTCTTT	CASSHGRRDTEAFF
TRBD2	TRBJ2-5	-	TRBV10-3	TGTGCCATAAGTACTAGCGGGAGAGGAGAGACCCAGTACTTC	CAISTSGRGETQYF
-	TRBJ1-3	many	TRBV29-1	TGCAGCGTAGCCCGGTTGGTGGCTGGAAACACCATATATTTT	CSVARLVAGNTIYF
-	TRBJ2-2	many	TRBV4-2	TGTGCCAGCAGCCAAGATTCCAGCGGGGAGCTGTTTTTT	CASSQDSSGELFF
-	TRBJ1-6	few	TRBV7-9	TGTGCCAGCAGCTTAGGGGCTGTATCACCCGATTCACCCCTCCACTTT	CASSLGAVSPDSPLHF
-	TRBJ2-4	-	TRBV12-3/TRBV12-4	TGTGCCAGCAGCCTTGGTGACATTCAGTACTTC	CASSLGDIQYF
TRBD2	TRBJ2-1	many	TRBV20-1	TGCAGTGCTCCTCTAGCGGGAAGGTCCTACAATGAGCAGTTCTTC	CSAPLAGRSYNEQFF
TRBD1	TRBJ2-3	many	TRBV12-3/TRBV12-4	TGTGCCAGCAGGAAGACAGGGTACGCAGATACGCAGTATTTT	CASRKTGYADTQYF
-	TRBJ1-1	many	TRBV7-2	TGTGCCAGCAGCTTAGCTAGGGGTACTGAAGCTTTCTTT	CASSLARGTEAFF
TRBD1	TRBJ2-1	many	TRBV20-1	TGCAGTGCTACCCGGGACAGGGGAATCCGCTCCTACAATGAGCAGTTCTTC	CSATRDRGIRSYNEQFF
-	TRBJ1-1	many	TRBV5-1	TGCGCCAGCAGCCCCACATCAGGGGTTAACACTGAAGCTTTCTTT	CASSPTSGVNTEAFF
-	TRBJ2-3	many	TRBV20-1	TGCAGTGCCCCGGCCCAACCTTCCACAGATACGCAGTATTTT	CSAPAQPSTDTQYF
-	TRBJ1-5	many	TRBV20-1	TGCAGTGCTAGTGGACAGATCAATCAGCCCCAGCATTTT	CSASGQINQPQHF
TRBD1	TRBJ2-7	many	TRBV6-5	TGTGCCAGCAGTTACTCGGGACAGGGGGCCTACGAGCAGTACTTC	CASSYSGQGAYEQYF
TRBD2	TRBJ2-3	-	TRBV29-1	TGCAGCGCATGGACTAGAGGAAAGGCAGATACGCAGTATTTT	CSAWTRGKADTQYF
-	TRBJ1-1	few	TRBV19	TGTGCCAGTAGCCCCTCCAGCACTGAAGCTTTCTTT	CASSPSSTEAFF
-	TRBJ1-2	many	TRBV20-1	TGCAGTGCTACCCGAGGTAGGGTGGCCGGCTACACCTTC	CSATRGRVAGYTF
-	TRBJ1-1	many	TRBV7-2	TGTGCCAGCAGCTTAATAGGGAGGCAGGGCTCCGAAGCTTTCTTT	CASSLIGRQGSEAFF
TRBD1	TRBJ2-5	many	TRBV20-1	TGCAGTGCTAGTGAAGGGACAGCAGAGACCCAGTACTTC	CSASEGTAETQYF
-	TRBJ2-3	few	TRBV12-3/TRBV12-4	TGTGCCAGCAGTCTGATAAGCTTTATGACAGATACGCAGTATTTT	CASSLISFMTDTQYF
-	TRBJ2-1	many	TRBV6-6	TGTGCCAGCAGCCAATCATCCGGGACAACAGGCAATGAGCAGTTCTTC	CASSQSSGTTGNEQFF
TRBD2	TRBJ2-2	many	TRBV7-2	TGTGCCAGCAGCTGGGGACTAGCGAGTGAGGTGTTTTTT	CASSWGLASEVFF
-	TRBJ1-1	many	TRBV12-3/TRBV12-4	TGTGCCAGCGGGCGCGGACTGGTGGACACTGAAGCTTTCTTT	CASGRGLVDTEAFF